The next 18 T cell receptor beta chains were all read from a single sample in a study of TIL therapy for anti-PD-1-resistant metastatic lung cancer. Documented time point: pre-treatment sample, taken before nivolumab and TIL therapy. Sequencing used immunoSEQ v3. Profiling relied on immunoSEQ multiplex PCR, and the TCRdb table lists in-frame clones only, not all of them. Of just over 20,000 clones listed, more than 60% are singletons. The sequencing here drew on blood, taken at baseline. The receptors here all came from a person aged 25 to 85 with non-small cell lung cancer.

In this sample, this clone turned up once. The chain has TRBV15 and TRBJ2-5; 9 bases are shared with TRBD2. Trimming took 4 bases from V and 5 from J; bases not matched to a gene: 5. CDR3 length: 14 residues. Germline V lookup: CDR1 LNHNV, CDR2 YYDKDF (reference sequence). As DNA, the CDR3 is TGTGCCACCAGCACCCGTAGCGGGAGTGAGACCCAGTACTTC. Amino acids: CATSTRSGSETQYF.

This CDR3 reads CASRPRLAGLIRYNEQFF. CDR3 bases: TGTGCCAGCAGACCAAGACTAGCGGGTCTTATTCGCTACAATGAGCAGTTCTTC. This chain connects TRBV2 to TRBJ2-1, with 10 nucleotides matching TRBD2. Germline-derived CDR1 and CDR2 are SNHLY and FYNNEI. The CDR3 runs to 18 residues. The ends lost 6 bases at V and 3 bases at J; junction bases unmatched: 14.

The rearrangement links TRBV10-3 to TRBJ2-6; 8 bases are shared with TRBD2. After removal of 6 bases from V and 0 bases from J, the junction contained 13 bases not matched to a gene. CDR1 ENHRY and CDR2 SYGVKD come from the germline V gene. The CDR3 length is 19 residues. The CDR3 bases are TGTGCCATCAGGCCCGTAGCGGCGGGAGGTAACTCTGGGGCCAACGTCCTGACTTTC. Amino acid sequence: CAIRPVAAGGNSGANVLTF.

This chain links TRBV6-1 with TRBJ1-2; D ambiguous. There are 15 residues in the CDR3. Germline V gene sequence: CDR1 MNHNS, CDR2 SASEGT. The V gene lost 3 bases and the J gene lost 0 bases, with 11 bases spanning the gap. CDR3 sequence: CASSELYGANYGYTF. The CDR3 region has the DNA TGTGCCAGCAGTGAGTTGTACGGTGCTAACTATGGCTACACCTTC.

CDR3 in DNA: TGTGCCAGCAGACGCTCTAGCGGGGGTATTTACGAGCAGTACTTC. It encodes CASRRSSGGIYEQYF. The chain has TRBV7-2 and TRBJ2-7; 10 bases map to TRBD2. CDR3 length equals 15 residues. Germline loops: CDR1 SGHTA, CDR2 FQGNSA. V was pared by 6 bases and J by 4 bases, with 9 bases of the junction left unmatched. The complete variable domain, with remaining parts taken from reference TRBV7-2 and TRBJ2-7, reads GAGVSQSPSNKVTEKGKDVELRCDPISGHTALYWYRQSLGQGLEFLIYFQGNSAPDKSGLPSDRFSAERTGGSVSTLTIQRTQQEDSAVYLCASRRSSGGIYEQYFGPGTRLTVT.

The chain uses TRBV6-4 and TRBJ2-3; possibly TRBD1 for D (8 bases). The CDR3 runs to 15 residues. Germline CDR1 and CDR2: MRHNA and SNTAGT. Trimming left V 6 bases short and J 0 bases short, with 13 bases between. The CDR3 protein is CASSGGTGSTDTQYF. CDR3 sequence (DNA): TGTGCCAGCAGCGGGGGGACAGGCAGCACAGATACGCAGTATTTT.

The CDR3: CATSTTRWDRGPDWHNEQFF. In DNA, the CDR3 is TGTGCCACCAGCACAACCCGCTGGGACAGGGGGCCGGATTGGCACAATGAGCAGTTCTTC. The rearrangement uses TRBV15 and TRBJ2-1; 12 nucleotides agree with TRBD1. Germline CDR1 reads LNHNV; CDR2 reads YYDKDF (reference sequence). There are 20 residues in the CDR3. J gave up 5 bases and V 4 bases, and 18 bases lay outside the gene matches.

The chain links TRBV11-3 to TRBJ2-3; 8 nucleotides align to TRBD1. V was pared by 5 bases and J by 1 base, with 8 bases of the junction left unmatched. The length of the CDR3 is 16 residues. Looked up from germline, CDR1 is SGHNT and CDR2 is YENEEA. Here the CDR3 reads CASSARGQDGTDTQYF. CDR3 nucleotide sequence: TGTGCCAGCAGCGCCAGGGGACAGGACGGCACAGATACGCAGTATTTT.

The chain recombines TRBV5-3 with TRBJ1-4; D perhaps matches TRBD1 (5 bases). TRBV5-3 has ORF status, its function being uncertain. CDR3 length: 15 residues. V lost 8 bases and J 3 bases, leaving 17 bases between the germline ends. The CDR3 protein is CARLSGFAANEKLFF. CDR3 bases: TGTGCCAGGCTCTCAGGGTTCGCGGCTAATGAAAAACTGTTTTTT.

The chain combines TRBV11-2 with TRBJ1-4; unclear D gene. The CDR3 is made up of 15 amino acids. Germline V gives CDR1 SGHAT, CDR2 FQNNGV. V lost 0 bases to trimming and J lost 8 bases, with 13 bases between them. The CDR3 loop reads CASSLDWLAGEKLFF. CDR3 DNA: TGTGCCAGCAGCTTAGATTGGTTGGCGGGAGAAAAACTGTTTTTT.

V usage is TRBV27 and J usage is TRBJ2-1; D possibly corresponds to TRBD2 (6 bases). Per germline, CDR1 MNHEY and CDR2 SMNVEV (reference sequence). CDR3 size: 14 residues. V lost 2 bases and J 5 bases, leaving 10 bases between the germline ends. In DNA, the CDR3 is TGTGCCAGCAGTTTAACTAGCATCGACAATGAGCAGTTCTTC. It encodes CASSLTSIDNEQFF.

V gene TRBV19 combines with J gene TRBJ1-1, with D perhaps matching TRBD1 (5 bases). Germline V lookup: CDR1 LNHDA, CDR2 SQIVND (reference sequence). V lost 3 bases to trimming and J lost 11 bases, with 19 bases between them. The CDR3 extends over 14 amino acids. The CDR3 nucleotides read TGTGCCAGTAGTATTATCGGAGGGGTTGAGCGTGCTTTCTTT. It codes for CASSIIGGVERAFF. The entire variable domain, with the rest obtained from reference TRBV19 and TRBJ1-1, is as follows: DGGITQSPKYLFRKEGQNVTLSCEQNLNHDAMYWYRQDPGQGLRLIYYSQIVNDFQKGDIAEGYSVSREKKESFPLTVTSAQKNPTAFYLCASSIIGGVERAFFGQGTRLTVV.

This clone was detected a few times. The chain uses TRBV6-5 and TRBJ1-6; D call uncertain. V was shortened by 6 bases and J by 5 bases, with 11 bases between the two germline ends. Per germline, CDR1 MNHEY and CDR2 SVGAGI. The CDR3 runs to 14 residues. The DNA of the CDR3 is TGTGCCAGCAGAACCGGGGTAGATAATTCACCCCTCCACTTT. It yields the protein CASRTGVDNSPLHF.

The genes are TRBV27 and TRBJ2-7; 9 nucleotides line up with TRBD1. Germline assignment: CDR1 MNHEY and CDR2 SMNVEV (reference sequence). CDR3 length: 15 residues. V lost 0 bases and J lost 3; bases outside the gene matches: 3. The CDR3 loop is CASSLSGQGLYEQYF. The CDR3 DNA reads as TGTGCCAGCAGTTTATCGGGACAGGGCCTCTACGAGCAGTACTTC.

The gene calls are TRBV19 and TRBJ2-4, with 9 bases that match TRBD1. The CDR3 has 19 amino acids. The germline gives CDR1 LNHDA, CDR2 SQIVND (reference sequence). V trimming: 1 base; J trimming: 1 base; junction bases outside the gene matches: 11. The CDR3 reads CASSIGTGAPGRAKNIQYF. Here the CDR3 DNA reads TGTGCCAGTAGTATAGGGACAGGGGCCCCCGGGAGGGCCAAAAACATTCAGTACTTC.

This clone was observed once. The genes are TRBV5-1 and TRBJ2-3, with 10 bases that match TRBD2. Germline CDR1 is SGHRS and CDR2 is YFSETQ. CDR3 length equals 16 residues. Germline trimming cut 0 bases from V and 4 bases from J; bases unmatched to any gene: 5. The CDR3 is CASSLVASGSADTQYF. The CDR3 region has the DNA TGCGCCAGCAGCTTGGTTGCTAGCGGGAGTGCAGATACGCAGTATTTT.

The V gene is TRBV19, the J gene TRBJ2-5; 10 bases agree with TRBD1. The J call is doubtful: the DNA matches TRBJ2-7 better. CDR3 length: 16 amino acids. The germline gives CDR1 LNHDA, CDR2 SQIVND (reference sequence). CDR3 sequence (DNA): TGTGCCAGTAGTATAGGGACCGGGACAGGGGCCCACGAGCAGTACTTC. It yields the protein CASSIGTGTGAHEQYF.

The chain couples TRBV6-6 to TRBJ2-2, with 11 bases matching TRBD2. Trimming took 2 bases from V and 6 from J; bases not matched to a gene: 5. The germline V gene has CDR1 MNHNY and CDR2 SVGAGI (reference sequence). The CDR3 loop spans 16 amino acids. The CDR3 bases are TGTGCCAGCAGTTACCAAGGACTAGCGGGTTCCGGGGAGCTGTTTTTT. Its translation: CASSYQGLAGSGELFF.